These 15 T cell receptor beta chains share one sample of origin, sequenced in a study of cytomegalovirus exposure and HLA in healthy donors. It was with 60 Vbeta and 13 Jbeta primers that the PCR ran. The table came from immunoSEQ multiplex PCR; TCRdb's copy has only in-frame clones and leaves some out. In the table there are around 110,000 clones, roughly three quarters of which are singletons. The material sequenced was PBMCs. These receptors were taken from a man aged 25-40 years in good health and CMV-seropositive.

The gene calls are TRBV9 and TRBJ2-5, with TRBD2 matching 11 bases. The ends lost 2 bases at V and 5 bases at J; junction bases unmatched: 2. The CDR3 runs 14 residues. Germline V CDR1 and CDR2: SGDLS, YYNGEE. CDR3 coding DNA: TGTGCCAGCAGCGTTGGGACTAGCGGCGAGACCCAGTACTTC. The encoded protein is CASSVGTSGETQYF.

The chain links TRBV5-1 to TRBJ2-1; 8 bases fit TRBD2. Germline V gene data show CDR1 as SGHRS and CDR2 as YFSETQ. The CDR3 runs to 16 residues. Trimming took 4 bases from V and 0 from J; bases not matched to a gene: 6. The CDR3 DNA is TGCGCCAGCAGCCCCTCGGGGACTAGCTCCTACAATGAGCAGTTCTTC. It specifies CASSPSGTSSYNEQFF. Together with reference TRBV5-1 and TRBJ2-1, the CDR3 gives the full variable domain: KAGVTQTPRYLIKTRGQQVTLSCSPISGHRSVSWYQQTPGQGLQFLFEYFSETQRNKGNFPGRFSGRQFSNSRSEMNVSTLELGDSALYLCASSPSGTSSYNEQFFGPGTRLTVL.

The CDR3 DNA sequence: TGCGCCAGCACCCCGGACAGTAATTCACCCCTCCACTTT. Translation gives CASTPDSNSPLHF. The J gene is TRBJ1-6, the V gene TRBV5-1, with a tentative D call TRBD1 (6 bases). The CDR3 has 13 amino acids. Germline V gene data show CDR1 as SGHRS and CDR2 as YFSETQ. V was pared by 6 bases and J by 6 bases, with 10 bases between.

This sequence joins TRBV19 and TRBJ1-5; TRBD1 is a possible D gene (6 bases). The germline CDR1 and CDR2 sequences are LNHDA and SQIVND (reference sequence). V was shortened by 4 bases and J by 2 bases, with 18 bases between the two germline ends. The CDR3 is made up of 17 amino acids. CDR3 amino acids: CASSTHLQGWGNQPQHF. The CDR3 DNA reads TGTGCCAGTAGTACCCATCTACAGGGTTGGGGCAATCAGCCCCAGCATTTT.

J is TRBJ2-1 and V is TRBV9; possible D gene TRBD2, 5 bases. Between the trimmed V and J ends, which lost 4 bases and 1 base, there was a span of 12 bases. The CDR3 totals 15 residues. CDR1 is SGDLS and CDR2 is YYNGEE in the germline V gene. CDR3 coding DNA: TGTGCCAGCAGCTCTTCGGGGAGTTCCTACAATGAGCAGTTCTTC. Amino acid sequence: CASSSSGSSYNEQFF.

The CDR3 nucleotides are TGTGCCAGCAGCTCCCGCGCGGGGGGGACTCTCGGCACAGATACGCAGTATTTT. The encoded protein is CASSSRAGGTLGTDTQYF. The chain recombines TRBV7-2 with TRBJ2-3; 9 bases fit TRBD2. V lost 4 bases and J lost 1; bases outside the gene matches: 12. This CDR3 has 18 residues. Germline CDR1 SGHTA, CDR2 FQGNSA.

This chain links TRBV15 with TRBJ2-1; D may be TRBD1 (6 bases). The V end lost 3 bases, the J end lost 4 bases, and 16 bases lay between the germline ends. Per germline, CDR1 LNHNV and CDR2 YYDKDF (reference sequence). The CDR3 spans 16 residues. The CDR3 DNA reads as TGTGCCACCAGCAGTCACAGGGCTGTGGGATACAATGAGCAGTTCTTC. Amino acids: CATSSHRAVGYNEQFF.

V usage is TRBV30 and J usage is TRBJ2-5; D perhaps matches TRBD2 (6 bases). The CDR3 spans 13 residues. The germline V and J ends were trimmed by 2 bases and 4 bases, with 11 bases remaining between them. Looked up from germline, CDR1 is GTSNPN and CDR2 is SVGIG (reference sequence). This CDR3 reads CAWSRGLRETQYF. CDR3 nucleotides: TGTGCCTGGAGTAGGGGACTCCGAGAGACCCAGTACTTC.

CDR3 DNA sequence: TGCGCCAGCAGCTTGGGGGACACTGCTCTCACAGATACGCAGTATTTT. It translates to CASSLGDTALTDTQYF. The chain carries TRBV5-1 and TRBJ2-3, with D possibly being TRBD1 (6 bases). V gave up 0 bases and J gave up 2 bases, with 13 bases separating them. Germline CDR1 SGHRS, CDR2 YFSETQ. This CDR3 comprises 16 residues. Supplemented by reference TRBV5-1 and TRBJ2-3, the full variable domain reads KAGVTQTPRYLIKTRGQQVTLSCSPISGHRSVSWYQQTPGQGLQFLFEYFSETQRNKGNFPGRFSGRQFSNSRSEMNVSTLELGDSALYLCASSLGDTALTDTQYFGPGTRLTVL.

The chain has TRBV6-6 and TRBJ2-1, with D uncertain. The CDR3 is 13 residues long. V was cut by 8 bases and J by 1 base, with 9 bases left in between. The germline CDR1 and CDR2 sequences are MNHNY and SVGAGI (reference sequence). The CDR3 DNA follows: TGTGCCAGCCTCAAAGAGTCCTACAATGAGCAGTTCTTC. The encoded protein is CASLKESYNEQFF.

CDR3 in DNA: TGCGCCAGCAGCTTAACGGGAGGGCAAGAGACCCAGTACTTC. It translates to CASSLTGGQETQYF. The chain uses TRBV5-1 and TRBJ2-5, with 8 positions matching TRBD2. Germline CDR1 reads SGHRS; CDR2 reads YFSETQ. The CDR3 spans 14 residues. After removal of 2 bases from V and 2 bases from J, the junction contained 2 bases not matched to a gene.

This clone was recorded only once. CDR3: CASSQVEQTNYGYTF. DNA for the CDR3: TGCGCCAGCAGCCAAGTGGAGCAAACTAACTATGGCTACACCTTC. J is TRBJ1-2 and V is TRBV4-3, with no clear D. This CDR3 has 15 residues. The V end was cut by 1 base, the J end by 0 bases, with 9 bases between. Germline V gene lookup returns CDR1 LGHNA and CDR2 YSLEER.

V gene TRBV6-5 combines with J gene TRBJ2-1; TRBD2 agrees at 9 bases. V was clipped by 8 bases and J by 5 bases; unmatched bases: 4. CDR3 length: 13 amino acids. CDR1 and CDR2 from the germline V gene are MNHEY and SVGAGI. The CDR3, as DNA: TGTGCCAGCGGACGACTAGCGGACAATGAGCAGTTCTTC. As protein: CASGRLADNEQFF.

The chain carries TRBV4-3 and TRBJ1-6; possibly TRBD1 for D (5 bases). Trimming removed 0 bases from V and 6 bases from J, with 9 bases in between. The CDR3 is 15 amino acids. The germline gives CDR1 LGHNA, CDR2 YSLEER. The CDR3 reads CASSQDRARNSPLHF. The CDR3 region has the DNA TGCGCCAGCAGCCAAGACAGGGCTCGTAATTCACCCCTCCACTTT.

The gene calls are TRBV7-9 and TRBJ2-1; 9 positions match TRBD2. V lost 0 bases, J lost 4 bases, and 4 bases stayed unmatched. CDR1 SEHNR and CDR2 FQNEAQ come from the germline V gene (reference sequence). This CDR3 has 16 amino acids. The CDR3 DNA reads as TGTGCCAGCAGCTTAGCCCTAGCGGGGACATACAATGAGCAGTTCTTC. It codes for CASSLALAGTYNEQFF.